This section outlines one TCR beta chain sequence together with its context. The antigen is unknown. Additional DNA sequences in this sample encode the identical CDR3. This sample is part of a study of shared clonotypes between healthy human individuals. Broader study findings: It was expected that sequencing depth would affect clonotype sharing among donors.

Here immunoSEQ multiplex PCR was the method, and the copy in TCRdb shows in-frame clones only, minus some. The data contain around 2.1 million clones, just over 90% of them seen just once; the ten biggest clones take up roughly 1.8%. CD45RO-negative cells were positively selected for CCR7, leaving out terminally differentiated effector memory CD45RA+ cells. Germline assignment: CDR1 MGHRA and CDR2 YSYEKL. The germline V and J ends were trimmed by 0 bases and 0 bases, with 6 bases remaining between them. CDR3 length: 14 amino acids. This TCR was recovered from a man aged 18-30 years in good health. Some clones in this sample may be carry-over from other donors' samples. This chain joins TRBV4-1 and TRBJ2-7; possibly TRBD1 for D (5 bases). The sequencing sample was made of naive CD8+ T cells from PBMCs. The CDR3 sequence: CASSQDRVSYEQYF. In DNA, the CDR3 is TGCGCCAGCAGCCAAGACAGGGTCTCCTACGAGCAGTACTTC.